The 10 T cell receptor beta chains reported below all come from one sample, sequenced in a study of blood T cell repertoires in COVID-19. Profiled with immunoSEQ multiplex PCR; TCRdb holds only in-frame clones, not every one. The table includes 150,000 to 200,000 clones, around nine tenths detected once. The source material was peripheral blood. The receptors come from a human donor in a cohort sampled during active COVID-19.

V usage is TRBV18 and J usage is TRBJ2-5, with TRBD1 identical over 7 bases. Trimming took 2 bases from V and 5 from J; bases not matched to a gene: 8. The CDR3 runs to 15 residues. Looked up from germline, CDR1 is KGHSH and CDR2 is LQKENI. The CDR3 loop reads CASSPKQGLGETQYF. Here the CDR3 DNA reads TGTGCCAGCTCACCAAAACAGGGGTTGGGGGAGACCCAGTACTTC.

Only one count was recorded for this clone. The CDR3 region is CASSLQGDGYTF. The CDR3 DNA is TGTGCCAGCAGTCTACAGGGGGATGGCTACACCTTC. The genes are TRBV27 and TRBJ1-2; 8 nucleotides agree with TRBD1. Germline V CDR1 and CDR2: MNHEY, SMNVEV (reference sequence). Trimming removed 5 bases from V and 6 bases from J; junction bases left unmatched: 2. The CDR3 is 12 amino acids.

The sample holds one count of this clone. This chain joins TRBV15 and TRBJ2-1; tentatively, D is TRBD1 (6 bases). Germline-derived CDR1 and CDR2 are LNHNV and YYDKDF (reference sequence). Trimming cost V 1 base and J 12 bases, with 22 bases left between them. The CDR3 extends over 16 amino acids. CDR3 sequence: CATSRVPGHRAGSQFF. In DNA, the CDR3 is TGTGCCACCAGCAGAGTCCCGGGACACCGAGCTGGGTCGCAGTTCTTC.

The rearrangement uses TRBV4-2 and TRBJ2-7; 7 bases map to TRBD1. Trimming removed 0 bases from V and 4 bases from J; junction bases left unmatched: 6. This CDR3 spans 15 amino acids. Germline V CDR1 and CDR2: LGHNA, YNFKEQ. In DNA, the CDR3 is TGTGCCAGCAGCCAAGATAGGGGGCCAGAGTACGAGCAGTACTTC. As protein: CASSQDRGPEYEQYF.

The chain has TRBV7-2 and TRBJ2-1, with 12 bases that match TRBD2. There are 16 residues in the CDR3. V lost 3 bases, J lost 3 bases, and 3 bases stayed unmatched. Germline CDR1 and CDR2: SGHTA and FQGNSA. CDR3 sequence (DNA): TGTGCCAGCAGCTTGTCTAGCGGGGGGGACTACAATGAGCAGTTCTTC. Residues: CASSLSSGGDYNEQFF.

J is TRBJ1-2 and V is TRBV21-1; no check of the table's D call, TRBD1, against the DNA was made. TRBV21-1 corresponds to a pseudogene. The CDR3 is 20 residues long. CDR3 sequence (DNA): TGTGCCAGCAGCAATGGGCCCGCCGTGGGGACAGGGAAAATTAACTATGGCTACACCTTC. This codes for CASSNGPAVGTGKINYGYTF.

This clone was seen only a few times. The chain couples TRBV7-9 to TRBJ1-2, with 9 bases lining up with TRBD1. This CDR3 has 15 amino acids. V dropped 5 bases and J dropped 2; count of bases not matched to a gene: 6. CDR1 is SEHNR, CDR2 FQNEAQ, per germline (reference sequence). CDR3 nucleotide sequence: TGTGCCAGCAGCGTCGGGACAGGGAAGAACTATGGCTACACCTTC. Its protein product is CASSVGTGKNYGYTF.

The chain has TRBV28 and TRBJ2-3, with a tentative D call TRBD2 (5 bases). The V end was cut by 7 bases, the J end by 4 bases, with 15 bases between. This CDR3 has 14 amino acids. The V gene's germline CDR1 is MDHEN and CDR2 SYDVKM. CDR3 sequence: CASNPLEGPDTQYF. As DNA, the CDR3 is TGTGCCAGCAATCCCCTCGAGGGCCCAGATACGCAGTATTTT.

The chain carries TRBV7-8 and TRBJ2-3; D possibly corresponds to TRBD1 (5 bases). Germline V gives CDR1 SGHVS, CDR2 FQNEAQ. Trimming took 5 bases from V and 2 from J, leaving 17 bases between them. The CDR3 spans 16 residues. The CDR3 sequence is CASSPTDPQYTDTQYF. The DNA of the CDR3 is TGTGCCAGCAGCCCGACAGACCCCCAGTACACAGATACGCAGTATTTT.

The chain has TRBV25-1 and TRBJ2-5, with TRBD1 identical over 9 bases. Germline assignment: CDR1 MGHDK and CDR2 SYGVNS. CDR3 size: 17 residues. V shed 4 bases and J 2 bases; nucleotides not matched to a gene: 11. In nucleotides, the CDR3 is TGTGCCAGCAGTGTACGACTTAGGGACAGGGTTCAAGAGACCCAGTACTTC. It is translated as CASSVRLRDRVQETQYF.